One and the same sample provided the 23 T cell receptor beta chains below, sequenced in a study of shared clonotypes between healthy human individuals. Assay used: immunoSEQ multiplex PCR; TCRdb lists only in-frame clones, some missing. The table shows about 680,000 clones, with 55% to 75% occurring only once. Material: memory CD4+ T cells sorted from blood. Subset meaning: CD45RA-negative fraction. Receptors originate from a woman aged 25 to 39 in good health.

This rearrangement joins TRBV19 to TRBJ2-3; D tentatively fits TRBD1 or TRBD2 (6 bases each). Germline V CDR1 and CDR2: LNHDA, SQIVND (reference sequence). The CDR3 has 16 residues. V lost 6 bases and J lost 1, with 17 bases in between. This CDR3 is CASRPEGGIGTDTQYF. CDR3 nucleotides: TGTGCCAGTAGGCCCGAGGGGGGCATCGGCACAGATACGCAGTATTTT.

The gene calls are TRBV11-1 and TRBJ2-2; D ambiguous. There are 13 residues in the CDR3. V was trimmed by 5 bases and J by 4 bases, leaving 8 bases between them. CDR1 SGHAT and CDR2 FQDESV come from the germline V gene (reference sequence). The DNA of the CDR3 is TGTGCCAGCAGCCTCCAGCGCACCGGGGAGCTGTTTTTT. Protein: CASSLQRTGELFF.

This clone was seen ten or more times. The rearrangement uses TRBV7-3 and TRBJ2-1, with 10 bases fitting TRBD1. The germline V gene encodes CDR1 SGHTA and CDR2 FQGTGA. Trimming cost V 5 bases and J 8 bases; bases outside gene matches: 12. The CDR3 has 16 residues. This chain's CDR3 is CASSRTGQGSVDEQFF. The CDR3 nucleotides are TGTGCCAGCAGCAGAACGGGACAGGGGAGCGTAGATGAGCAGTTCTTC.

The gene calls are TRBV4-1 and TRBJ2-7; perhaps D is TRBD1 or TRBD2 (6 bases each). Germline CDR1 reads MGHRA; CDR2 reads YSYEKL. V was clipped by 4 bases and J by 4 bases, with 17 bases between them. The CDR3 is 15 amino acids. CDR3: CASSRDGRGGYEQYF. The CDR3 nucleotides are TGCGCCAGCAGCCGGGACGGCAGGGGAGGATACGAGCAGTACTTC.

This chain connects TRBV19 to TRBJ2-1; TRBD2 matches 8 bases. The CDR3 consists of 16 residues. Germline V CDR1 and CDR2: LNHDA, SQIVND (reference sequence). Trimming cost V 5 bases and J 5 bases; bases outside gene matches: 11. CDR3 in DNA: TGTGCCAGTAGTCAATCCGGGACTAGGGGTAACAATGAGCAGTTCTTC. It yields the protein CASSQSGTRGNNEQFF.

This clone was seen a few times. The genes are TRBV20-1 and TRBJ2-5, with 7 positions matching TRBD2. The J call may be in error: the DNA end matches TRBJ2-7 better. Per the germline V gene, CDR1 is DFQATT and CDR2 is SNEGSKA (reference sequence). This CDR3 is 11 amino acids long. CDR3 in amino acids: CSQGRVGEQYF. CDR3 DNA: TGCAGCCAAGGGAGGGTGGGCGAGCAGTACTTC.

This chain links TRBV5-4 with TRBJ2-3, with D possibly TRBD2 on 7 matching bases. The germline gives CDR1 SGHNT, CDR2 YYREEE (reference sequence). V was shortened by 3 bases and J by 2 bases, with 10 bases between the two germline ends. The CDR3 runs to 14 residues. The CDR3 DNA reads TGTGCCAGCAGCTCTGCGGGGGCCACAGATACGCAGTATTTT. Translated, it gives CASSSAGATDTQYF. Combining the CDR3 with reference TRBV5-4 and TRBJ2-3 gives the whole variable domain ETGVTQSPTHLIKTRGQQVTLRCSSQSGHNTVSWYQQALGQGPQFIFQYYREEENGRGNFPPRFSGLQFPNYSSELNVNALELDDSALYLCASSSAGATDTQYFGPGTRLTVL.

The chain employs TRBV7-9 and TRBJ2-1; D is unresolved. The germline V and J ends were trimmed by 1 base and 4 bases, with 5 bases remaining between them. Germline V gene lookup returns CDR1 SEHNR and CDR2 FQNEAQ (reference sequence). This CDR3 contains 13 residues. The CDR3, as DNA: TGTGCCAGCAGCTTAGAGACTTACAATGAGCAGTTCTTC. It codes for CASSLETYNEQFF.

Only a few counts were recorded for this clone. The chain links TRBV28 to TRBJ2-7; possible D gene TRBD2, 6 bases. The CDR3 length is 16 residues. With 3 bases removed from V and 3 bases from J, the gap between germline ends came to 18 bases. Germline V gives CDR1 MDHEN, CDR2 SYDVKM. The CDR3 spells CASSLVLAEARYEQYF. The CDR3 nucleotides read TGTGCCAGCAGTTTGGTATTAGCGGAGGCTCGCTACGAGCAGTACTTC.

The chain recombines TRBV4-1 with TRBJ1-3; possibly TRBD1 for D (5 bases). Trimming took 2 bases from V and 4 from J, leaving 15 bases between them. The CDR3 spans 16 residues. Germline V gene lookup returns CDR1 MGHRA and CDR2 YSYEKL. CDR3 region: CASSQPARGKGNTIYF. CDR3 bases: TGCGCCAGCAGCCAACCCGCCCGGGGGAAGGGAAACACCATATATTTT.

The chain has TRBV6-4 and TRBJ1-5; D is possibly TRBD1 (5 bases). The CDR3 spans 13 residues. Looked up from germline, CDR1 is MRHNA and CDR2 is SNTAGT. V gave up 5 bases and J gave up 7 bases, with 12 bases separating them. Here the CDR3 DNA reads TGTGCCAGCAGTCGCAGGGAGGGGCAGCCCCAGCATTTT. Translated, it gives CASSRREGQPQHF.

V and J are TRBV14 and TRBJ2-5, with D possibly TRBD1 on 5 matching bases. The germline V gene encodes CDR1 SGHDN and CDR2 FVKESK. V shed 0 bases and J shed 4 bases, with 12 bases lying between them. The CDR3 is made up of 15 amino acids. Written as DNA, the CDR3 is TGTGCCAGCAGCCAAGATCAGGGAAGGGGAGAGACCCAGTACTTC. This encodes CASSQDQGRGETQYF.

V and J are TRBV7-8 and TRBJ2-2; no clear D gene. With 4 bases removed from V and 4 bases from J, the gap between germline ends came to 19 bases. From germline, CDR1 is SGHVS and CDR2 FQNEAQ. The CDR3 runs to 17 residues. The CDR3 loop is CASSWLRLQSVTGELFF. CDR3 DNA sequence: TGTGCCAGCAGCTGGTTACGACTCCAGAGTGTCACCGGGGAGCTGTTTTTT. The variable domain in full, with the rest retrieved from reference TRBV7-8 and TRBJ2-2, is GAGVSQSPRYKVAKRGQDVALRCDPISGHVSLFWYQQALGQGPEFLTYFQNEAQLDKSGLPSDRFFAERPEGSVSTLKIQRTQQEDSAVYLCASSWLRLQSVTGELFFGEGSRLTVL.

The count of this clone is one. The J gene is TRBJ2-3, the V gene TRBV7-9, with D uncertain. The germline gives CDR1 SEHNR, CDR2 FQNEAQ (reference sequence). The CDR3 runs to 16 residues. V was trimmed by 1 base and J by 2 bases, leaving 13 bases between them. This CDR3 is CASSLVHLLVTDTQYF. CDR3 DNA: TGTGCCAGCAGCTTAGTTCACCTACTCGTCACAGATACGCAGTATTTT.

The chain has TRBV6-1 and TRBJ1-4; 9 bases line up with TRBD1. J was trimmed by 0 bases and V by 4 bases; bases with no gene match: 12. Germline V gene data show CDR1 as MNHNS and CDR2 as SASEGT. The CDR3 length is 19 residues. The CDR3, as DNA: TGTGCCAGCAGTGGACCTGGACAGGGGTACCTTGCAACTAATGAAAAACTGTTTTTT. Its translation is CASSGPGQGYLATNEKLFF.

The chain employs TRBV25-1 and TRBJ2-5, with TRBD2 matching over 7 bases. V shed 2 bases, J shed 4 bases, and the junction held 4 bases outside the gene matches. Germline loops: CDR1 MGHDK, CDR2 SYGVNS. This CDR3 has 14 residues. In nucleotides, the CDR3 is TGTGCCAGCAGTGAAGGGGGGGTCCGAGAGACCCAGTACTTC. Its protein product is CASSEGGVRETQYF.

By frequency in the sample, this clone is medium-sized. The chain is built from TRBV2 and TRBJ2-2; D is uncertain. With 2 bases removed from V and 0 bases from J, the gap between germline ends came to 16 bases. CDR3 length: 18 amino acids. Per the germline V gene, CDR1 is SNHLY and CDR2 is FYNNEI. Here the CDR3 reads CASSENLSWATNTGELFF. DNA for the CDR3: TGTGCCAGCAGTGAAAACCTATCCTGGGCGACGAACACCGGGGAGCTGTTTTTT.

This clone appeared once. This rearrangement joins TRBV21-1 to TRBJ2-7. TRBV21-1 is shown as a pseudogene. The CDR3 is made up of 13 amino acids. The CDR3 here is CASSSGPLYEQYF. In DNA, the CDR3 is TGTGCCAGCAGCAGCGGACCTTTATACGAGCAGTACTTC.

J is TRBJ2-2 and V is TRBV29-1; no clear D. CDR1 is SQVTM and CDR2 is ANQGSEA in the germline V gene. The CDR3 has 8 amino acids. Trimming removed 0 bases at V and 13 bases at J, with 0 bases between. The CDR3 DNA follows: TGCAGCGTTGAAGAGCTGTTTTTT. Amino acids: CSVEELFF.

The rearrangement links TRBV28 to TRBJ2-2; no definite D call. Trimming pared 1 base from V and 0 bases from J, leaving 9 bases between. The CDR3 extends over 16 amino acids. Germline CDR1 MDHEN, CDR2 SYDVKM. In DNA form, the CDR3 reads TGTGCCAGCAGTTTATATCTGTTCGCGAACACCGGGGAGCTGTTTTTT. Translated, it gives CASSLYLFANTGELFF.

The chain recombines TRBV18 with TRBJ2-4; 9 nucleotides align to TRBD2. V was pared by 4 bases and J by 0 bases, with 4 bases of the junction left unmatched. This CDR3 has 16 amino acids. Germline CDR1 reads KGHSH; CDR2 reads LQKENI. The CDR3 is CASSLAGALAKNIQYF. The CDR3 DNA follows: TGTGCCAGCTCACTAGCGGGAGCCCTAGCCAAAAACATTCAGTACTTC. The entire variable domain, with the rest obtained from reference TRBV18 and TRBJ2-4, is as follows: NAGVMQNPRHLVRRRGQEARLRCSPMKGHSHVYWYRQLPEEGLKFMVYLQKENIIDESGMPKERFSAEFPKEGPSILRIQQVVRGDSAAYFCASSLAGALAKNIQYFGAGTRLSVL.

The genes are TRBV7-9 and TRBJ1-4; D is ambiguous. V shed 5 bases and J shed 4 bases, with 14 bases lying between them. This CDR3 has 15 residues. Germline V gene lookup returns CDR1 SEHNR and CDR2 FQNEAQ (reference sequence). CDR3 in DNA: TGTGCCAGCAGCATAAAAGGGAGGGATAATGAAAAACTGTTTTTT. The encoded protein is CASSIKGRDNEKLFF.

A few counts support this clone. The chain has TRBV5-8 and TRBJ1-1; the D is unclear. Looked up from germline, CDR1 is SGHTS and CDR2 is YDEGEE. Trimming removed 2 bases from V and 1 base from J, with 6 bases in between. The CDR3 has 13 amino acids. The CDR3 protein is CASSLYPNTEAFF. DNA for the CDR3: TGTGCCAGCAGCTTATACCCGAACACTGAAGCTTTCTTT.